Reported below is one T cell receptor (beta chain). Its antigen is not identified. This entry is derived from a study of T cell responses to AZD1222 COVID-19 vaccine. Findings and limits, study-wide: Just a handful of people given AZD1222 tested seropositive at baseline. The sample set comprised mostly white British donors with more females, and clonal diversity was possibly underestimated.

The CDR3 is 13 residues long. The trim removed 10 bases at V and 5 bases at J, leaving 9 bases unmatched. Sequencing was performed with immunoSEQ multiplex PCR; in TCRdb, only in-frame clones are kept and a portion is missing. The table has about 84,000 clones, roughly 85% seen once. Here the sequenced sample was peripheral blood, taken 28 days after the second AZD1222 dose. The genes are TRBV12-3 or TRBV12-4 and TRBJ2-7, with 9 bases that match TRBD2. This clonotype was obtained from an adult who received the AZD1222 COVID-19 vaccine. CDR3 loop: CAMRTSEYHEQYF. The CDR3, as DNA: TGTGCCATGCGGACTAGCGAGTATCACGAGCAGTACTTC.